This TCR beta chain was profiled in a study of OX40 agonist ivuxolimab in advanced cancers. Generated by immunoSEQ multiplex PCR, the TCRdb table keeps only in-frame clones and is missing some. The table lists some 97,000 clones, about nine tenths of them singletons. Trimming took off 2 bases at V and 2 bases at J, with 6 bases between the two ends. Germline-derived CDR1 and CDR2 are MNHNS and SASEGT. The CDR3 runs to 13 residues. This sequence joins TRBV6-1 and TRBJ1-2; D is undetermined. The sequence was obtained from an adult with an advanced solid tumor such as melanoma, head and neck, liver or kidney cancer. Sequenced here: CD4+ or CD8+ T cells sorted from blood, sampled in a trial of the OX40 agonist ivuxolimab. DNA for the CDR3: TGTGCCAGCAGTGAACACTCGAACTATGGCTACACCTTC. This gives the protein CASSEHSNYGYTF.